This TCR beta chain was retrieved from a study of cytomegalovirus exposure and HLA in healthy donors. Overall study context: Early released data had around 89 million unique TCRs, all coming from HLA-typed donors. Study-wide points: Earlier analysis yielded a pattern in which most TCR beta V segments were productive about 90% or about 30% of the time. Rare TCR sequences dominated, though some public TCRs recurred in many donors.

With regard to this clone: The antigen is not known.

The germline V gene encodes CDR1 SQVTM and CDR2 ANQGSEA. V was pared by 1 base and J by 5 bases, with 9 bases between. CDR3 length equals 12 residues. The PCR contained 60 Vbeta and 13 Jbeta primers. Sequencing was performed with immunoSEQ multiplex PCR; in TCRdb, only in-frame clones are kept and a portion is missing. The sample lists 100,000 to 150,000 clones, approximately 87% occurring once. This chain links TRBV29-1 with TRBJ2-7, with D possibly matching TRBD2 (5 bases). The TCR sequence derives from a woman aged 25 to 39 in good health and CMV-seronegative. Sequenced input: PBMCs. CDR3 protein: CSVEGGDDEQYF. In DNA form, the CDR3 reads TGCAGCGTTGAAGGGGGAGACGACGAGCAGTACTTC.